This T cell receptor beta chain was recovered during a study of Graves' ophthalmopathy and Graves' hyperthyroidism. RNA transcripts were the template, and TCR beta CDR3 regions were amplified from them. HTBI primers primed a first-round RT-PCR, and a second-round multiplex PCR followed. TCRdb itself ran the multiplex PCR reads through MiXCR, one entry per CDR3 protein. The table has more than 300,000 distinct CDR3 sequences, about 18% seen once; the top ten hold 2.4%. In germline, CDR1 is MNHEY, CDR2 SMNVEV (reference sequence). This CDR3 contains 15 residues. V lost 2 bases and J 7 bases, leaving 14 bases between the germline ends. The sample holds many counts of this clonotype.

This receptor was obtained from an adult woman with stable Graves' hyperthyroidism. The sequencing sample was made of peripheral blood. This chain uses TRBV27 with TRBJ2-2; either TRBD1 or TRBD2 may supply D (6 bases each). CDR3 nucleotides: TGTGCCAGCAGTTTACAAGTAGGGGGGAACGGGGAGCTGTTTTTT. Translation: CASSLQVGGNGELFF.